Listed below are T cell receptor beta chains from one sample, sequenced in a study of Ad26.COV2.S vaccination and SARS-CoV-2 variants. The data were produced by immunoSEQ multiplex PCR, yet TCRdb's version contains in-frame clones alone and is incomplete. The sample includes a few hundred thousand clones, roughly 87% of them seen just once. This sample comprised peripheral blood, obtained in a trial of Ad26.COV2.S vaccine versus placebo. The source is a person aged 18-65 years who received the Ad26.COV2.S COVID-19 vaccine or a placebo. Each CDR3 is given with its conserved first and last residue. The D gene is left open where the match is weak. Not all rows give a size; the values are once, few, many and, for expanded clones, a class.

cdr3_nt: TGTGCCAGCAGCGAACCAGGGTTCTCCTACGAGCAGTACTTC
cdr3_aa: CASSEPGFSYEQYF
j_call: TRBJ2-7
v_call: TRBV5-6
d_call: .
clone_size: once

cdr3_nt: TGTGCCAGCTCCCTTACGGTTGAAAAACTGTTTTTT
cdr3_aa: CASSLTVEKLFF
j_call: TRBJ1-4
v_call: TRBV6-6
d_call: .
clone_size: .

cdr3_nt: TGTGCCAGCAGCGTAGGAGGGGGGGCCACGGTAGAGACCCAGTACTTC
cdr3_aa: CASSVGGGATVETQYF
j_call: TRBJ2-5
v_call: TRBV9
d_call: .
clone_size: once

cdr3_nt: TGCGCCAGCAGCCATTATAGCGGGGGGGCAGATACGCAGTATTTT
cdr3_aa: CASSHYSGGADTQYF
j_call: TRBJ2-3
v_call: TRBV4-1
d_call: TRBD2
clone_size: .

cdr3_nt: TGTGCCAGCAGCTTAGAGGACTCTTCCGAGCAGTACTTC
cdr3_aa: CASSLEDSSEQYF
j_call: TRBJ2-7
v_call: TRBV11-2
d_call: .
clone_size: once

cdr3_nt: TGTGCCAGCAGTGAAGGATGGGGGATTCAGCCCCAGCATTTT
cdr3_aa: CASSEGWGIQPQHF
j_call: TRBJ1-5
v_call: TRBV2
d_call: .
clone_size: few

cdr3_nt: TGCAGCGTTATGCCAGTGAACACCGGGGAGCTGTTTTTT
cdr3_aa: CSVMPVNTGELFF
j_call: TRBJ2-2
v_call: TRBV29-1
d_call: .
clone_size: .

cdr3_nt: TGCAGTGCGGGGGGGAACACTGAAGCTTTCTTT
cdr3_aa: CSAGGNTEAFF
j_call: TRBJ1-1
v_call: TRBV20-1
d_call: .
clone_size: .

cdr3_nt: TGTGCCAGCAGCGAACAGGCTTCCTTGAACACTGAAGCTTTCTTT
cdr3_aa: CASSEQASLNTEAFF
j_call: TRBJ1-1
v_call: TRBV9
d_call: .
clone_size: .

cdr3_nt: TGTGCCAGCAGCGTAGGGGACAGGGTTTTATTCTACGAGCAGTACTTC
cdr3_aa: CASSVGDRVLFYEQYF
j_call: TRBJ2-7
v_call: TRBV9
d_call: TRBD1
clone_size: .

cdr3_nt: TGCGCCAGCAGCCAAAGCGGGATTGAAGCTTTCTTT
cdr3_aa: CASSQSGIEAFF
j_call: TRBJ1-1
v_call: TRBV4-1
d_call: .
clone_size: .

cdr3_nt: TGTGCCAGCAGTTACTATCGACAGGGTGAAGATACGCAGTATTTT
cdr3_aa: CASSYYRQGEDTQYF
j_call: TRBJ2-3
v_call: TRBV6-5
d_call: TRBD1
clone_size: .

cdr3_nt: TGTGCCAGCAGCCCCTTGGGACTAGCGGGTAACACCGGGGAGCTGTTTTTT
cdr3_aa: CASSPLGLAGNTGELFF
j_call: TRBJ2-2
v_call: TRBV7-3
d_call: TRBD2
clone_size: .

cdr3_nt: TGTGCCACCAGCAGAGACAGGGATGGAAACACCATATATTTT
cdr3_aa: CATSRDRDGNTIYF
j_call: TRBJ1-3
v_call: TRBV15
d_call: .
clone_size: .

cdr3_nt: TGTGCCAGCAGCCCAACGCCGACAGGAACTTACGAGCAGTACTTC
cdr3_aa: CASSPTPTGTYEQYF
j_call: TRBJ2-7
v_call: TRBV3-1/TRBV3-2
d_call: .
clone_size: once

cdr3_nt: TGCGCCAGCAGCTCCTCCGGGAGTAAGCAGGGTGAAAAACTGTTTTTT
cdr3_aa: CASSSSGSKQGEKLFF
j_call: TRBJ1-4
v_call: TRBV5-1
d_call: .
clone_size: .

cdr3_nt: TGTGCCTGGAGTATAGACAGGGTAGGTCAGCCCCAGCATTTT
cdr3_aa: CAWSIDRVGQPQHF
j_call: TRBJ1-5
v_call: TRBV30
d_call: TRBD1
clone_size: .

cdr3_nt: TGCGCCAGCAGCCAAGCAGGAACAGGGGAAGCTTTCTTT
cdr3_aa: CASSQAGTGEAFF
j_call: TRBJ1-1
v_call: TRBV4-3
d_call: .
clone_size: .

cdr3_nt: TGTGCCATCAGTTCCCGGGAGGGGACTAGGGACAATGAGCAGTTCTTC
cdr3_aa: CAISSREGTRDNEQFF
j_call: TRBJ2-1
v_call: TRBV10-3
d_call: TRBD2
clone_size: .

cdr3_nt: TGTGCCAGCAGCGAGGTCCCCGGACAGGGGGCGGGCTACGAGCAGTACTTC
cdr3_aa: CASSEVPGQGAGYEQYF
j_call: TRBJ2-7
v_call: TRBV5-5
d_call: TRBD1
clone_size: .

cdr3_nt: TGTGCCAGCAGTTTGGGACATCAGGCAGATACGCAGTATTTT
cdr3_aa: CASSLGHQADTQYF
j_call: TRBJ2-3
v_call: TRBV27
d_call: .
clone_size: .

cdr3_nt: TGTGCCAGTAGTATAGGGACGAACACTGAAGCTTTCTTT
cdr3_aa: CASSIGTNTEAFF
j_call: TRBJ1-1
v_call: TRBV19
d_call: .
clone_size: few

cdr3_nt: TGCGCCAGCAGCTTGGATGTGGTCCTTGGCTACACCTTC
cdr3_aa: CASSLDVVLGYTF
j_call: TRBJ1-2
v_call: TRBV5-1
d_call: .
clone_size: .